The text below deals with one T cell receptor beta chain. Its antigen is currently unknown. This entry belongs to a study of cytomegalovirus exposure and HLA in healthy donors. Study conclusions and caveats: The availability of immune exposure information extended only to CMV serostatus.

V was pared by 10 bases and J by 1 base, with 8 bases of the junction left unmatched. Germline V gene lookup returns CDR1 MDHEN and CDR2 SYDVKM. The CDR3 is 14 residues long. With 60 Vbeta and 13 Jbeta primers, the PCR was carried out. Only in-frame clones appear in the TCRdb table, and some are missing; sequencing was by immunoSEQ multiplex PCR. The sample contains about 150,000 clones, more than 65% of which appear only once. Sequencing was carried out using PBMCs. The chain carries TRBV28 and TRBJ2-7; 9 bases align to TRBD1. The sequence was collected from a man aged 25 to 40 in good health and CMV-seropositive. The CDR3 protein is CATDRDRESYEQYF. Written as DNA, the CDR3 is TGTGCCACTGACCGGGACAGGGAATCCTACGAGCAGTACTTC.